Described below is a single T cell receptor (beta chain) sequence and its context. Several immunoSEQ plates received, in even portions, the genomic DNA of each subset. The quantity of DNA used in unsorted PBMC replicate PCRs was 300 ng, corresponding to around 32,000 T cell genomes. What was sequenced on ten immunoSEQ deep assay plates was unsorted PBMC DNA. Libraries were prepared by immunoSEQ multiplex PCR; TCRdb keeps only in-frame clonotypes and omits some of them. The sample shows approximately 470,000 clones, around 85% of them seen only once. The sample comes from a study of shared clonotypes between healthy human individuals. Only Caucasian adults living in Nashville, Tennessee served as donors. The CDR3 contains 13 residues. V shed 4 bases and J shed 3 bases, with 9 bases lying between them. Germline assignment: CDR1 MDHEN and CDR2 SYDVKM.

The sequencing sample was made of PBMCs. The clonotype comes from a woman in her thirties or forties in good health. Some clones in this sample may be carry-over from other donors' samples. The chain recombines TRBV28 with TRBJ1-2; D not certain. This CDR3 is CASSSQPDYGYTF. CDR3 sequence (DNA): TGTGCCAGCAGTTCTCAGCCAGACTATGGCTACACCTTC.